The clone carrying this T cell receptor (beta chain) was counted ten times or more. Antigen: not known. A much larger clone differs by one base, so this may be a read error. Trimming stripped 2 bases from V and 7 bases from J, with 11 bases between. The CDR3 is made up of 14 amino acids. The germline gives CDR1 MNHEY, CDR2 SVGAGI. This record comes from a study of T cells in Graves' hyperthyroidism and ophthalmopathy. Study-level findings and limits: Within blood appeared most thyroid clonotypes that had expanded above 0.001.

It was RNA transcripts that yielded the amplified TCR beta CDR3 regions. HTBI primers were used for first-round RT-PCR of the TCR CDR3. One entry per CDR3 protein, called by TCRdb with MiXCR from the multiplex PCR reads. The profile covers around 50,000 distinct CDR3 sequences, with about half appearing a single time and about a tenth taken by the ten largest. The source of this sequence is a woman aged 50 to 65 with Graves' ophthalmopathy. The specimen sequenced was blood. The chain carries TRBV6-5 and TRBJ1-4; perhaps TRBD1 as D (5 bases). The CDR3 region has the DNA TGTGCCAGCAGTTACAGGGACGGGAGTGAAAAACTGTTTTTT. Its protein product is CASSYRDGSEKLFF.